The sequence of this T cell receptor beta chain was determined in a study of blood T cell repertoires in COVID-19. About the study: The origin of the acute and convalescent COVID-19 samples was the United States, Italy and Spain.

Original handling: Using reference gene primer amplification, nucleated cell counts were estimated. TCRdb's copy holds only in-frame clones and misses some; the assay was immunoSEQ multiplex PCR. That table supplies the V and J calls and clone size; D and trimming were determined from the DNA. The table records over 150,000 clones, roughly 85% of them present only once. Looked up from germline, CDR1 is LNHDA and CDR2 is SQIVND (reference sequence). Trimming removed 4 bases at V and 3 bases at J, with 6 bases between. This CDR3 contains 13 residues. This clone was seen more than once but under ten times.

The sequencing input was peripheral blood. The sequence was collected from a woman aged 70-85 years with acute or convalescent COVID-19. The J gene is TRBJ2-2, the V gene TRBV19; D is ambiguous. The CDR3 region has the DNA TGTGCCAGTAGTAGCGATCACACCGGGGAGCTGTTTTTT. Its translation is CASSSDHTGELFF.